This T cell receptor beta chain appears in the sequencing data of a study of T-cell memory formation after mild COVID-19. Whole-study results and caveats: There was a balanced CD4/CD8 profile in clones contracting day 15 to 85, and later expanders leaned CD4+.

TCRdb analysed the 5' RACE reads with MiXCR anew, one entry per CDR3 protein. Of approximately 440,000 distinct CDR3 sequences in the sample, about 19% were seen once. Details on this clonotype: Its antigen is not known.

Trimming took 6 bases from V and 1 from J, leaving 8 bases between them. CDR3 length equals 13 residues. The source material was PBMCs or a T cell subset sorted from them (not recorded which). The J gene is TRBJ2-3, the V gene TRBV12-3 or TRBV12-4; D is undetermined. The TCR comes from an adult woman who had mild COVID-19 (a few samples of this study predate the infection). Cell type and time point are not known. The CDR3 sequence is CASRYLRTDTQYF. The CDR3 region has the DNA TGTGCCAGCAGATACCTACGCACAGATACGCAGTATTTT.